What follows are 26 T cell receptor beta chains derived from one specimen sequenced in a study of blood T cell repertoires in COVID-19. Assay used: immunoSEQ multiplex PCR; TCRdb lists only in-frame clones, some missing. The profile shows around 66,000 clones, 80% of them singletons. Sequencing input: peripheral blood. The receptors derive from a human donor in a cohort sampled during active COVID-19.

The rearrangement joins TRBV6-2 or TRBV6-3 to TRBJ1-2, with D hard to call. Germline assignment: CDR1 MNHEY and CDR2 SVGEGT. The CDR3 length is 13 residues. V lost 4 bases to trimming and J lost 4 bases, with 10 bases between them. This CDR3 is CASSFGEGYGYTF. As DNA, the CDR3 is TGTGCCAGCAGTTTCGGGGAGGGCTATGGCTACACCTTC.

This clone was detected once. CDR3 amino acids: CASSEAWPESYEQYF. The CDR3 DNA sequence: TGTGCCAGCAGTGAAGCTTGGCCAGAATCCTACGAGCAGTACTTC. The chain is built from TRBV2 and TRBJ2-7, with D unresolved. CDR1 SNHLY and CDR2 FYNNEI come from the germline V gene. The V end was cut by 0 bases, the J end by 1 base, with 10 bases between. The CDR3 consists of 15 residues.

This rearrangement joins TRBV6-6 to TRBJ2-7; 10 nucleotides match TRBD2. Germline values: CDR1 MNHNY, CDR2 SVGAGI (reference sequence). With V trimmed by 1 base and J by 3 bases, 3 bases remained unmatched. The CDR3 contains 15 residues. In nucleotides, the CDR3 is TGTGCCAGCAGTTACTTTGCTAGCGGGAGCTACGAGCAGTACTTC. Amino acids: CASSYFASGSYEQYF.

The CDR3 reads CASSLVAGGTSGSRTDTQYF. The DNA of the CDR3 is TGCGCCAGCAGCTTGGTGGCAGGGGGGACTAGCGGGAGCCGCACAGATACGCAGTATTTT. The chain employs TRBV5-1 and TRBJ2-3; 14 bases are shared with TRBD2. Unmatched junction bases numbered 10, after V lost 0 bases and J lost 1 base. CDR3 length equals 20 residues. The germline gives CDR1 SGHRS, CDR2 YFSETQ.

This chain connects TRBV7-9 to TRBJ2-3; possible D gene TRBD2, 6 bases. The germline V gene has CDR1 SEHNR and CDR2 FQNEAQ (reference sequence). The CDR3 length is 17 residues. V lost 3 bases, J lost 4 bases, and 20 bases lay in between. In DNA form, the CDR3 reads TGTGCCAGCAGCTTCGGGGCTAGCGCTATTGCCCCAGATACGCAGTATTTT. This codes for CASSFGASAIAPDTQYF.

The chain couples TRBV30 to TRBJ1-4, with D perhaps matching TRBD1 (5 bases). Germline values: CDR1 GTSNPN, CDR2 SVGIG (reference sequence). Trimming removed 1 base from V and 8 bases from J, with 8 bases in between. CDR3 length: 12 amino acids. CDR3 in DNA: TGTGCCTGGAGTGCAGGGTTCGAAAAACTGTTTTTT. Translating gives CAWSAGFEKLFF.

The gene calls are TRBV10-3 and TRBJ2-7; a weak D match, TRBD2 (5 bases). The V and J ends lost 2 bases and 2 bases respectively, with 10 bases between them. The CDR3 runs to 14 residues. Per germline, CDR1 ENHRY and CDR2 SYGVKD. CDR3 in amino acids: CAISEGREAYEQYF. DNA for the CDR3: TGTGCCATCAGTGAGGGTCGGGAAGCCTACGAGCAGTACTTC.

This chain links TRBV5-6 with TRBJ2-5, with 8 bases identical to TRBD1. V lost 3 bases, J lost 4 bases, and 8 bases stayed unmatched. The CDR3 totals 15 residues. The germline V gene encodes CDR1 SGHDT and CDR2 YYEEEE. This chain's CDR3 is CASSSTGQGRETQYF. The CDR3 DNA follows: TGTGCCAGCAGCTCAACCGGACAGGGTCGAGAGACCCAGTACTTC. Full variable domain (missing parts from reference TRBV5-6 and TRBJ2-5): DAGVTQSPTHLIKTRGQQVTLRCSPKSGHDTVSWYQQALGQGPQFIFQYYEEEERQRGNFPDRFSGHQFPNYSSELNVNALLLGDSALYLCASSSTGQGRETQYFGPGTRLLVL.

The rearrangement uses TRBV3-1 (or the pseudogene TRBV3-2) and TRBJ2-1, with a possible D match to TRBD1 (5 bases). This CDR3 has 12 amino acids. The germline gives CDR1 LGHDT, CDR2 YNNKEL (reference sequence). The V end was cut by 4 bases, the J end by 10 bases, with 11 bases between. The CDR3 reads CASSRSRTEQFF. The DNA for the CDR3 is TGTGCCAGCAGCCGGAGCCGGACAGAGCAGTTCTTC.

In this sample, this clone turned up a few times. The chain combines TRBV7-9 with TRBJ2-7; maybe TRBD1 (6 bases). Germline V CDR1 and CDR2: SEHNR, FQNEAQ (reference sequence). The CDR3 is 15 residues long. The V end lost 5 bases, the J end lost 2 bases, and 16 bases lay between the germline ends. The CDR3, as DNA: TGTGCCAGCAGCACGGCCGACAGGCGCGCCTACGAGCAGTACTTC. As protein: CASSTADRRAYEQYF.

The chain has TRBV2 and TRBJ1-2, with D uncertain. Trimming shortened V by 7 bases and J by 6 bases, and 12 bases separated the two germline ends. CDR1 SNHLY and CDR2 FYNNEI come from the germline V gene. The CDR3 totals 12 residues. CDR3 nucleotides: TGTGCCAGCACTGTCCGCGAGGATGGCTACACCTTC. Amino acid sequence: CASTVREDGYTF.

The chain recombines TRBV30 with TRBJ2-6; TRBD1 matches at 7 bases. Germline V gene lookup returns CDR1 GTSNPN and CDR2 SVGIG (reference sequence). This CDR3 spans 16 amino acids. V trimming: 1 base; J trimming: 4 bases; junction bases outside the gene matches: 7. CDR3: CAWSEMTGSGANVLTF. CDR3 in DNA: TGTGCCTGGAGTGAGATGACAGGGTCAGGGGCCAACGTCCTGACTTTC. The full variable domain, completed using reference TRBV30 and TRBJ2-6, is SQTIHQWPATLVQPVGSPLSLECTVEGTSNPNLYWYRQAAGRGLQLLFYSVGIGQISSEVPQNLSASRPQDRQFILSSKKLLLSDSGFYLCAWSEMTGSGANVLTFGAGSRLTVL.

This chain connects TRBV10-3 to TRBJ1-6, with D uncertain. With 6 bases removed from V and 4 bases from J, the gap between germline ends came to 10 bases. CDR1 ENHRY and CDR2 SYGVKD come from the germline V gene. The CDR3 length is 14 residues. CDR3 region: CAIRRTEYNSPLHF. CDR3 coding DNA: TGTGCCATCAGGCGAACAGAGTATAATTCACCCCTCCACTTT.

As regards this clone: A much larger clone sits a single nucleotide away, making a read error possible. This rearrangement joins TRBV28 to TRBJ1-4, with TRBD1 matching over 7 bases. This CDR3 region has 18 residues. The J segment lost 0 bases and the V segment lost 3 bases, leaving 10 bases of the junction unmatched. CDR1 is MDHEN, CDR2 SYDVKM, per germline. The CDR3 spells CASSFWSDRTSTNEKLFF. CDR3 in DNA: TGTGCCAGCAGTTTTTGGTCGGACAGGACCTCAACTAATGAAAAACTGTTTTTT.

CDR3 DNA sequence: TGCGCCAGCAGCCAAGCGCGGGACAGGGGCGCGGGCGGGGAGCTGTTTTTT. It translates to CASSQARDRGAGGELFF. The chain couples TRBV4-1 to TRBJ2-2; 10 bases map to TRBD1. V trimming: 1 base; J trimming: 7 bases; junction bases outside the gene matches: 9. From germline, CDR1 is MGHRA and CDR2 YSYEKL. The CDR3 has 17 amino acids.

A few counts support this clone. The chain employs TRBV28 and TRBJ2-7; 12 bases line up with TRBD2. Germline trimming cut 2 bases from V and 5 bases from J; bases unmatched to any gene: 7. Germline V gene lookup returns CDR1 MDHEN and CDR2 SYDVKM. CDR3 size: 16 residues. The CDR3 coding sequence is TGTGCCAGCAGTTTAGGGCGACTAGCGGGAGAGCACGAGCAGTACTTC. It is translated as CASSLGRLAGEHEQYF.

CDR3 loop: CAISSDRASQPQHF. The CDR3 DNA follows: TGTGCCATCAGTTCAGACAGGGCGAGCCAGCCCCAGCATTTT. The chain links TRBV10-3 to TRBJ1-5; 7 bases align to TRBD1. The V segment lost 5 bases and the J segment 7 bases; nucleotides outside the gene matches: 8. From germline, CDR1 is ENHRY and CDR2 SYGVKD. The CDR3 runs to 14 residues.

The chain carries TRBV9 and TRBJ2-7; 10 nucleotides agree with TRBD1. Germline V gene data show CDR1 as SGDLS and CDR2 as YYNGEE. The CDR3 totals 17 residues. Trimming took 0 bases from V and 4 from J; bases not matched to a gene: 10. The CDR3 protein is CASSVGWEGQGRYEQYF. CDR3 sequence (DNA): TGTGCCAGCAGCGTAGGATGGGAGGGACAGGGGAGGTACGAGCAGTACTTC.

This chain's CDR3 is CASSARLAGTGELFF. CDR3 bases: TGTGCCAGCAGCGCCCGACTAGCGGGCACCGGGGAGCTGTTTTTT. This sequence joins TRBV7-9 and TRBJ2-2; TRBD2 matches 10 bases. This CDR3 has 15 residues. V shed 5 bases, J shed 4 bases, and the junction held 4 bases outside the gene matches. The germline V gene encodes CDR1 SEHNR and CDR2 FQNEAQ (reference sequence).

The rearrangement joins TRBV2 to TRBJ2-6, with D uncertain. V shed 3 bases and J shed 4 bases, with 13 bases lying between them. CDR3 length: 16 amino acids. Germline lookup yields CDR1 SNHLY and CDR2 FYNNEI. Here the CDR3 DNA reads TGTGCCAGCAGTGAGGGCAGCCCTACCGGGGCCAACGTCCTGACTTTC. Residues: CASSEGSPTGANVLTF. Full variable domain (missing parts from reference TRBV2 and TRBJ2-6): EPEVTQTPSHQVTQMGQEVILRCVPISNHLYFYWYRQILGQKVEFLVSFYNNEISEKSEIFDDQFSVERPDGSNFTLKIRSTKLEDSAMYFCASSEGSPTGANVLTFGAGSRLTVL.

V gene TRBV27 combines with J gene TRBJ2-1, with 8 bases that match TRBD2. Unmatched junction bases numbered 12, after V lost 4 bases and J lost 4 bases. The CDR3 has 17 amino acids. CDR1 and CDR2 from the germline V gene are MNHEY and SMNVEV (reference sequence). Here the CDR3 DNA reads TGTGCCAGCAGTTCCCGAGGAGGTAGCGGGGCTTACAATGAGCAGTTCTTC. The encoded protein is CASSSRGGSGAYNEQFF.

This clone has a single count. The chain recombines TRBV28 with TRBJ2-7, with 7 bases fitting TRBD1. Unmatched junction bases numbered 13, after V lost 4 bases and J lost 1 base. The length of the CDR3 is 17 residues. Germline V gene data show CDR1 as MDHEN and CDR2 as SYDVKM. For the CDR3, the DNA is TGTGCCAGCAGTTGGTTTCCCGGGCAGGGGGAATCCTACGAGCAGTACTTC. Its protein is CASSWFPGQGESYEQYF. Based on the CDR3 plus reference TRBV28 and TRBJ2-7, the full variable domain is DVKVTQSSRYLVKRTGEKVFLECVQDMDHENMFWYRQDPGLGLRLIYFSYDVKMKEKGDIPEGYSVSREKKERFSLILESASTNQTSMYLCASSWFPGQGESYEQYFGPGTRLTVT.

The chain carries TRBV24-1 and TRBJ2-7, with TRBD1 as a possible D gene (6 bases). The CDR3 runs to 13 residues. Germline CDR1 is KGHDR and CDR2 is SFDVKD. The V and J ends lost 3 bases and 6 bases respectively, with 11 bases between them. CDR3 in DNA: TGTGCCACCAGTGATACTATAGGGGGCGAGCAGTACTTC. Translated, it gives CATSDTIGGEQYF.

This clone was counted only a few times. This sequence joins TRBV7-9 and TRBJ2-7; weak D call: TRBD2 (5 bases). Germline V gene data show CDR1 as SEHNR and CDR2 as FQNEAQ (reference sequence). V was pared by 4 bases and J by 2 bases, with 12 bases between. The CDR3 spans 14 residues. Written as DNA, the CDR3 is TGTGCCAGCAGCTCTCACCCGGGAACCTACGAGCAGTACTTC. Its protein product is CASSSHPGTYEQYF.

This chain links TRBV7-2 with TRBJ1-2; no reliable D call. V lost 3 bases to trimming and J lost 6 bases, with 8 bases between them. The CDR3 consists of 12 residues. Per germline, CDR1 SGHTA and CDR2 FQGNSA. The CDR3 sequence: CASSFRGDGYTF. The CDR3 bases are TGTGCCAGCAGCTTCCGCGGCGATGGCTACACCTTC.

This chain connects TRBV14 to TRBJ1-4; the D gene is possibly TRBD1 (6 bases). CDR1 is SGHDN and CDR2 is FVKESK in the germline V gene. Trimming removed 1 base from V and 5 bases from J, with 14 bases in between. CDR3 size: 16 residues. The CDR3 spells CASSQVPTGGNEKLFF. Here the CDR3 DNA reads TGTGCCAGCAGCCAAGTCCCGACAGGAGGAAATGAAAAACTGTTTTTT. The variable domain in full, with the rest retrieved from reference TRBV14 and TRBJ1-4, is EAGVTQFPSHSVIEKGQTVTLRCDPISGHDNLYWYRRVMGKEIKFLLHFVKESKQDESGMPNNRFLAERTGGTYSTLKVQPAELEDSGVYFCASSQVPTGGNEKLFFGSGTQLSVL.